A single sample gave rise to the 8 T cell receptor beta chains below, sequenced in a study of T cell responses to AZD1222 COVID-19 vaccine. Sequencing was performed with immunoSEQ multiplex PCR; in TCRdb, only in-frame clones are kept and a portion is missing. This repertoire shows some 150,000 clones, 90% found once; its top ten account for roughly 3.1%. The material was peripheral blood, obtained on day 0 of AZD1222 vaccination. These receptors originate from an adult in good health.

The DNA for the CDR3 is TGCAGCGTTGCGCCGGTTCCTAATGAAAAACTGTTTTTT. Encoded protein: CSVAPVPNEKLFF. The chain employs TRBV29-1 and TRBJ1-4; D is unclear. The CDR3 spans 13 residues. V was cut by 4 bases and J by 3 bases, with 9 bases left in between. Germline values: CDR1 SQVTM, CDR2 ANQGSEA. Full variable domain (remainder filled in from reference TRBV29-1 and TRBJ1-4): SAVISQKPSRDICQRGTSLTIQCQVDSQVTMMFWYRQQPGQSLTLIATANQGSEATYESGFVIDKFPISRPNLTFSTLTVSNMSPEDSSIYLCSVAPVPNEKLFFGSGTQLSVL.

The rearrangement links TRBV27 to TRBJ1-1, with D possibly matching TRBD1 (5 bases). V was trimmed by 0 bases and J by 2 bases, leaving 22 bases between them. Germline V gene lookup returns CDR1 MNHEY and CDR2 SMNVEV (reference sequence). The CDR3 loop spans 19 amino acids. CDR3 coding DNA: TGTGCCAGCAGTTTATCCAAAGCTTCCGGGAGAGGGGCTAACACTGAAGCTTTCTTT. The encoded protein is CASSLSKASGRGANTEAFF.

The chain links TRBV7-2 to TRBJ2-2, with 8 positions matching TRBD2. Germline V lookup: CDR1 SGHTA, CDR2 FQGNSA. The J segment lost 2 bases and the V segment lost 5 bases, leaving 7 bases of the junction unmatched. There are 16 residues in the CDR3. The CDR3 DNA follows: TGTGCCAGCAGCATTGCCGGGGGGGTTAACACCGGGGAGCTGTTTTTT. Protein: CASSIAGGVNTGELFF.

The chain combines TRBV4-3 with TRBJ2-1; TRBD2 matches at 11 bases. With V trimmed by 0 bases and J by 10 bases, 5 bases remained unmatched. CDR1 and CDR2 (germline): LGHNA, YSLEER. The CDR3 is made up of 15 amino acids. The CDR3 loop is CASSQDGLAGGEQFF. In nucleotides, the CDR3 is TGCGCCAGCAGCCAAGATGGATTAGCGGGAGGGGAGCAGTTCTTC.

V is TRBV9 and J is TRBJ1-1; D gene ambiguous. CDR3 length equals 15 residues. Per the germline V gene, CDR1 is SGDLS and CDR2 is YYNGEE. The V end lost 0 bases, the J end lost 2 bases, and 11 bases lay between the germline ends. This chain's CDR3 is CASSVDMGRNTEAFF. The CDR3 region has the DNA TGTGCCAGCAGCGTAGACATGGGCAGAAACACTGAAGCTTTCTTT.

The J gene is TRBJ2-1, the V gene TRBV24-1; 13 nucleotides align to TRBD2. The germline V gene has CDR1 KGHDR and CDR2 SFDVKD. V shed 11 bases, J shed 6 bases, and the junction held 3 bases outside the gene matches. The CDR3 covers 13 residues. CDR3 sequence reads: CASGTSGANEQFF. CDR3 sequence (DNA): TGTGCCAGCGGGACTAGCGGGGCCAATGAGCAGTTCTTC.

J is TRBJ2-7 and V is TRBV27; possibly TRBD1 for D (5 bases). CDR1 and CDR2 (germline): MNHEY, SMNVEV (reference sequence). The germline V and J ends were trimmed by 8 bases and 3 bases, with 17 bases remaining between them. This CDR3 is 14 amino acids long. Here the CDR3 reads CASAPQGPLYEQYF. CDR3 sequence (DNA): TGTGCCAGCGCCCCGCAGGGTCCCCTCTACGAGCAGTACTTC.

V gene TRBV27 combines with J gene TRBJ1-1; no reliable D call. This CDR3 is built from 14 residues. In germline, CDR1 is MNHEY, CDR2 SMNVEV (reference sequence). The germline V and J ends were trimmed by 1 base and 2 bases, with 8 bases remaining between them. The CDR3 protein is CASSLYLGNTEAFF. The CDR3 coding sequence is TGTGCCAGCAGTTTATATCTGGGTAACACTGAAGCTTTCTTT.